The sequence of this T cell receptor (beta chain) was determined in a study of T cell responses to AZD1222 COVID-19 vaccine. Findings and limits, study-wide: Two AZD1222 doses significantly raised spike-specific TCR breadth and depth over controls. None of the repertoires were sampled until the peak T cell response had passed.

As concerns this clone: Its target is not known.

TCRdb's table, derived via immunoSEQ multiplex PCR, lists solely in-frame clones and lacks some. The repertoire consists of 140,000 to 150,000 clones, with just over 90% occurring once and the leading ten covering approximately 2.7%. Germline loops: CDR1 MGHDK, CDR2 SYGVNS. CDR3 length equals 14 residues. Trimming shortened V by 6 bases and J by 8 bases, and 19 bases separated the two germline ends. The material was peripheral blood, obtained on day 0 of MenACWY control vaccination. This TCR came from an adult in good health. The chain couples TRBV25-1 to TRBJ1-2; maybe TRBD1 (6 bases). The CDR3 DNA reads TGTGCCAGCAGCCCCCTCGGGACAACGAGAGGCTACACCTTC. Amino acid sequence: CASSPLGTTRGYTF.